This is a list of T cell receptor beta chains from one sample in a study of blood T cells in healthy people across ages. TCRdb recomputed calls from the 5' RACE reads with MiXCR, one row per CDR3 protein. The table records 1.5 million to 2 million distinct CDR3 sequences, around half of them present only once. Sequencing was carried out using blood. The receptors were sampled from a woman aged 40 to 50 in good health. The CDR3 runs from the conserved cysteine through the conserved F or W. Each record gives: D gene, clone size, V gene, J gene, CDR3 protein, CDR3 DNA. The D gene is left open where the match is weak. Part of the rows lack a size; the others show once, few, many or a class for expanded clones.

>-|-|TRBV20-1|TRBJ2-1
CSARPVSSYNEQFF
TGCAGTGCTAGGCCCGTGAGCTCCTACAATGAGCAGTTCTTC
>TRBD1|-|TRBV7-2|TRBJ1-6
CASSPSTGRSSPLHF
TGTGCCAGCAGCCCTTCGACAGGGCGAAGTTCACCCCTCCACTTT
>TRBD2|-|TRBV20-1|TRBJ2-1
CSATLGSGGVNEQFF
TGCAGTGCTACCCTTGGTAGCGGGGGCGTCAATGAGCAGTTCTTC
>TRBD1|-|TRBV12-3/TRBV12-4|TRBJ2-7
CASSLEDRTYSYEQYF
TGTGCCAGCAGTTTAGAGGACAGGACCTACTCCTACGAGCAGTACTTC
>-|few|TRBV27|TRBJ2-5
CASSRPSSVEETQYF
TGTGCCAGCAGTCGCCCTAGTTCAGTCGAAGAGACCCAGTACTTC
>-|-|TRBV9|TRBJ2-1
CASSVEIYITEQFF
TGTGCCAGCAGCGTAGAGATCTATATAACAGAGCAGTTCTTC
>TRBD1|-|TRBV29-1|TRBJ2-7
CGVARTGSSYEQYF
TGCGGCGTAGCCCGGACAGGGAGCTCCTACGAGCAGTACTTC
>TRBD1|-|TRBV25-1|TRBJ1-6
CASSLTGGLSPLHF
TGTGCCAGCAGCCTGACAGGGGGTTTGTCACCCCTCCACTTT
>-|-|TRBV9|TRBJ2-1
CASSVVSGTYNEQFF
TGTGCCAGCAGCGTAGTTTCAGGGACTTACAATGAGCAGTTCTTC
>TRBD1|-|TRBV5-1|TRBJ2-3
CASSRGDDRVGDTQYF
TGCGCCAGCAGCCGGGGCGACGACAGGGTGGGGGATACGCAGTATTTT
>-|-|TRBV20-1|TRBJ2-7
CSPREGNEQYF
TGCAGTCCCCGCGAGGGCAACGAGCAGTACTTC
>TRBD1|few|TRBV6-2/TRBV6-3|TRBJ2-7
CASSYSKETDRAAYEQYF
TGTGCCAGCAGTTACTCAAAAGAAACGGACAGGGCGGCCTACGAGCAGTACTTC
>-|-|TRBV12-5|TRBJ2-3
CASGLGYPGDTQYF
TGTGCTAGTGGTTTGGGTTACCCCGGAGATACGCAGTATTTT
>TRBD1|few|TRBV5-1|TRBJ2-7
CASSEGTGEQYF
TGCGCCAGCAGCGAGGGGACAGGAGAGCAGTACTTC
>-|-|TRBV7-9|TRBJ1-5
CASSSWSNNQPQHF
TGTGCCAGCAGCTCGTGGTCGAACAATCAGCCCCAGCATTTT
>TRBD1|-|TRBV5-1|TRBJ1-2
CASTAGVQGASGYTF
TGCGCCAGCACCGCCGGTGTTCAGGGGGCTAGTGGCTACACCTTC
>-|-|TRBV20-1|TRBJ2-7
CSARGQGQFTLTYEQYF
TGCAGTGCTAGAGGGCAGGGACAATTTACACTTACCTACGAGCAGTACTTC
>TRBD1|-|TRBV5-1|TRBJ2-7
CASSLRLGTGSYEQYF
TGCGCCAGCAGCTTAAGACTCGGGACAGGGTCCTACGAGCAGTACTTC
>-|-|TRBV6-5|TRBJ2-7
CASTGSPSYNEQYF
TGTGCCAGCACGGGTAGCCCTTCCTACAATGAGCAGTACTTC
>-|-|TRBV2|TRBJ2-7
CASSEAKGGQSHEQYF
TGTGCCAGCAGTGAAGCGAAAGGTGGGCAGTCCCACGAGCAGTACTTC
>-|few|TRBV7-9|TRBJ2-3
CASSLGGQGIRTDTQYF
TGTGCCAGCAGCTTAGGGGGGCAGGGGATAAGGACAGATACGCAGTATTTT
>TRBD1|-|TRBV27|TRBJ1-1
CASSAGTGATEAFF
TGTGCCAGCAGCGCCGGGACAGGGGCGACTGAAGCTTTCTTT
>-|few|TRBV20-1|TRBJ2-7
CSASLAGSAYEQYF
TGCAGTGCTAGTTTGGCAGGATCAGCCTACGAGCAGTACTTC
>-|few|TRBV20-1|TRBJ2-7
CSARKGPHEQYF
TGCAGTGCTAGGAAGGGACCACACGAGCAGTACTTC
>TRBD1|-|TRBV7-2|TRBJ2-1
CASSSSGGLSSYNEQFF
TGTGCCAGCAGCTCGTCAGGGGGCTTGAGCTCCTACAATGAGCAGTTCTTC
>-|once|TRBV15|TRBJ2-1
CATSRDFGRNEQFF
TGTGCCACCAGCAGAGATTTTGGGCGGAATGAGCAGTTCTTC
>-|-|TRBV11-1|TRBJ2-7
CASSPHGGLYEQYF
TGTGCCAGCAGCCCGCACGGGGGGCTCTACGAGCAGTACTTC
>-|-|TRBV5-1|TRBJ1-2
CASSYDGTSYGYTF
TGCGCCAGCAGCTACGACGGGACAAGCTATGGCTACACCTTC
>-|-|TRBV12-3/TRBV12-4|TRBJ2-4
CASSFRLAQNIQYF
TGTGCCAGCAGTTTTCGGCTAGCGCAAAACATTCAGTACTTC
>-|-|TRBV12-5|TRBJ2-1
CASGLRAGALYNEQFF
TGTGCTAGTGGTTTGAGGGCGGGGGCCTTATACAATGAGCAGTTCTTC